This TCR beta chain was identified in a study of blood T cell repertoires in COVID-19. Across the study: Samples of COVID-19 (acute and convalescent) were obtained from the United States, Italy and Spain.

Authors' processing steps: Reference gene primers were amplified, and this amplification served to estimate nucleated cell counts. TCRdb's table, derived via immunoSEQ multiplex PCR, lists solely in-frame clones and lacks some. V, J and clone size derive from that table, while D and trimming were established from the DNA sequence. The sample shows some 260,000 clones, around 80% of them seen only once. Those who participated ranged in age from about 18 to 89 years and resided in roughly 26 US areas. Grouping used clinical history reported by participants in a survey and questionnaire. The germline gives CDR1 SGHNT, CDR2 YYREEE (reference sequence). This CDR3 has 16 residues. The V and J ends lost 2 bases and 8 bases, in that order; junction bases with no gene match: 8.

This chain uses TRBV5-4 with TRBJ2-2; 11 bases map to TRBD2. The specimen was PBMCs or T cells enriched from blood (not recorded which). The TCR comes from a man aged 25 to 45 with acute COVID-19. For the CDR3, the DNA is TGTGCCAGCAGCTTACCTAGCGGGGGGCTCCGAGGGGAGCTGTTTTTT. Translated, it gives CASSLPSGGLRGELFF.